These 24 T cell receptor beta chains were all obtained from the same sample, sequenced in a study of cytomegalovirus exposure and HLA in healthy donors. PCR employed 60 Vbeta and 13 Jbeta primers. Using immunoSEQ multiplex PCR, the repertoire was profiled, and TCRdb retains in-frame clones only, with some absent. The profile shows 130,000 to 150,000 clones, 73% of them singletons. Sequencing input: PBMCs. These receptors came from a human donor in good health.

In this sample, this clone turned up once. J is TRBJ1-2 and V is TRBV28; 8 bases align to TRBD1. The CDR3 is made up of 14 amino acids. Germline V gives CDR1 MDHEN, CDR2 SYDVKM. With 6 bases clipped from V and 4 bases from J, the junction kept 7 bases outside the gene matches. The CDR3 loop is CASSGTQGVYGYTF. Written as DNA, the CDR3 is TGTGCCAGCAGCGGAACACAGGGGGTCTATGGCTACACCTTC.

This chain uses TRBV13 with TRBJ2-7, with D possibly TRBD1 on 6 matching bases. Germline V gene lookup returns CDR1 PRHDT and CDR2 FYEKMQ (reference sequence). The CDR3 consists of 14 residues. Trimming took 5 bases from V and 3 from J, leaving 14 bases between them. CDR3 DNA: TGTGCCAGCAGCGCCGGGACAAAAGACTACGAGCAGTACTTC. This gives the protein CASSAGTKDYEQYF. The full variable domain, in which reference TRBV13 and TRBJ2-7 provide the parts outside the CDR3, is AAGVIQSPRHLIKEKRETATLKCYPIPRHDTVYWYQQGPGQDPQFLISFYEKMQSDKGSIPDRFSAQQFSDYHSELNMSSLELGDSALYFCASSAGTKDYEQYFGPGTRLTVT.

For this clone: Germline and junction disagree at one end, which may indicate a read error. The chain recombines TRBV7-6 with TRBJ1-3; D gene uncertain. This CDR3 has 17 residues. Per the germline V gene, CDR1 is SGHVS and CDR2 is FNYEAQ. CDR3 loop: CASSNPLTQTSGNTVYF. CDR3 in DNA: TGTGCCAGCAGCAACCCCCTGACACAGACCTCTGGAAACACCGTATATTTT.

This clone was picked up a small number of times. The genes are TRBV7-8 and TRBJ2-7, with TRBD2 matching 8 bases. V lost 5 bases, J lost 2 bases, and 5 bases stayed unmatched. The CDR3 has 14 amino acids. Germline CDR1 is SGHVS and CDR2 is FQNEAQ. The CDR3 region has the DNA TGTGCCAGCAGCCCGACTAGCGCGACCTACGAGCAGTACTTC. Amino acids: CASSPTSATYEQYF. The whole variable domain, filled in from reference TRBV7-8 and TRBJ2-7, reads GAGVSQSPRYKVAKRGQDVALRCDPISGHVSLFWYQQALGQGPEFLTYFQNEAQLDKSGLPSDRFFAERPEGSVSTLKIQRTQQEDSAVYLCASSPTSATYEQYFGPGTRLTVT.

The rearrangement links TRBV6-1 to TRBJ1-4; no reliable D call. The CDR3 sequence is 15 residues long. V lost 2 bases to trimming and J lost 4 bases, with 11 bases between them. CDR1 is MNHNS and CDR2 is SASEGT in the germline V gene. The CDR3 region is CASSETGWVNEKLFF. CDR3 in DNA: TGTGCCAGCAGTGAAACCGGGTGGGTTAATGAAAAACTGTTTTTT.

The genes are TRBV6-6 and TRBJ1-2, with a weak D call TRBD1 (6 bases). Germline V gene data show CDR1 as MNHNY and CDR2 as SVGAGI (reference sequence). The length of the CDR3 is 15 residues. Trimming pared 7 bases from V and 0 bases from J, leaving 15 bases between. Here the CDR3 reads CASKDRDIPNYGYTF. The CDR3 DNA reads TGTGCCAGCAAAGATCGGGACATACCTAACTATGGCTACACCTTC.

This chain joins TRBV18 and TRBJ2-3; 7 bases match TRBD2. J lost 3 bases, V lost 6 bases, and 9 bases had no gene match. Germline V gene lookup returns CDR1 KGHSH and CDR2 LQKENI. This CDR3 spans 15 amino acids. For the CDR3, the DNA is TGTGCCAGCTCGATCAGCGGGGTCGAAACAGATACGCAGTATTTT. It encodes CASSISGVETDTQYF.

On this clone itself: An end of the junction does not agree with germline; a read error may underlie this. The chain links TRBV7-7 to TRBJ2-1; the match to TRBD2 covers 7 bases. The germline V gene has CDR1 SSHAT and CDR2 FNYEAQ (reference sequence). This CDR3 is 17 amino acids long. CDR3 amino acids: CASSLIPDGRSYNEQFF. CDR3 DNA sequence: TGTGCTAGCAGCTTAATCCCTGACGGGAGGTCCTACAATGAGCAGTTCTTC.

The count of this clone is one. The genes are TRBV7-3 and TRBJ2-3; the match to TRBD1 covers 9 bases. The CDR3 extends over 13 amino acids. The J segment lost 6 bases and the V segment lost 6 bases, leaving 4 bases of the junction unmatched. The germline CDR1 and CDR2 sequences are SGHTA and FQGTGA. The CDR3 DNA reads as TGTGCCAGCAGAGGACAGGGGTCGGATACGCAGTATTTT. It codes for CASRGQGSDTQYF.

V gene TRBV2 combines with J gene TRBJ1-6, with TRBD1 identical over 9 bases. There are 14 residues in the CDR3. The V gene's germline CDR1 is SNHLY and CDR2 FYNNEI. V trimming: 6 bases; J trimming: 8 bases; junction bases outside the gene matches: 5. This CDR3 reads CASSGDRGYSPLHF. DNA for the CDR3: TGTGCCAGCAGCGGTGACAGGGGGTATTCACCCCTCCACTTT. Drawing the rest from reference TRBV2 and TRBJ1-6, the complete variable domain is EPEVTQTPSHQVTQMGQEVILRCVPISNHLYFYWYRQILGQKVEFLVSFYNNEISEKSEIFDDQFSVERPDGSNFTLKIRSTKLEDSAMYFCASSGDRGYSPLHFGNGTRLTVT.

The V and J genes are TRBV11-2 and TRBJ2-1; maybe TRBD2 (5 bases). The CDR3 covers 13 residues. Trimming took off 4 bases at V and 7 bases at J, with 11 bases between the two ends. The germline V gene has CDR1 SGHAT and CDR2 FQNNGV. CDR3 in DNA: TGTGCCAGCAGCTACCGGTGGAGGAATGAGCAGTTCTTC. Its translation: CASSYRWRNEQFF. Full variable domain (rest looked up from reference TRBV11-2 and TRBJ2-1): EAGVAQSPRYKIIEKRQSVAFWCNPISGHATLYWYQQILGQGPKLLIQFQNNGVVDDSQLPKDRFSAERLKGVDSTLKIQPAKLEDSAVYLCASSYRWRNEQFFGPGTRLTVL.

The rearrangement links TRBV12-5 to TRBJ2-5, with 8 nucleotides matching TRBD2. This CDR3 has 16 residues. V was pared by 1 base and J by 2 bases, with 6 bases of the junction left unmatched. Per germline, CDR1 LGHNT and CDR2 FRNRAP. CDR3 nucleotide sequence: TGTGCTAGTGGTTTGGCCTCGGGACTAGTGCAAGAGACCCAGTACTTC. It specifies CASGLASGLVQETQYF.

This chain links TRBV5-1 with TRBJ2-1; 9 positions match TRBD2. From germline, CDR1 is SGHRS and CDR2 YFSETQ. With V trimmed by 0 bases and J by 4 bases, 8 bases remained unmatched. The CDR3 is 17 residues long. The CDR3 DNA follows: TGCGCCAGCAGCTTGGAGGGGTTAGCGGGAGTTTACAATGAGCAGTTCTTC. This sequence encodes CASSLEGLAGVYNEQFF.

This chain links TRBV5-6 with TRBJ2-7, with D possibly matching TRBD2 (6 bases). The CDR3 is 12 residues long. Trimming shortened V by 4 bases and J by 7 bases, and 12 bases separated the two germline ends. Looked up from germline, CDR1 is SGHDT and CDR2 is YYEEEE. CDR3 coding DNA: TGTGCCAGCAGCGGAACTAGCTGGGAGCAGTACTTC. Encoded protein: CASSGTSWEQYF.

V is TRBV15 and J is TRBJ1-3, with TRBD1 identical over 7 bases. After removal of 0 bases from V and 2 bases from J, the junction contained 1 base not matched to a gene. The CDR3 has 15 residues. Per germline, CDR1 LNHNV and CDR2 YYDKDF (reference sequence). The CDR3 bases are TGTGCCACCAGCAGAGACAGGGGGGCTGGAAACACCATATATTTT. Residues: CATSRDRGAGNTIYF. The whole variable domain, filled in from reference TRBV15 and TRBJ1-3, reads DAMVIQNPRYQVTQFGKPVTLSCSQTLNHNVMYWYQQKSSQAPKLLFHYYDKDFNNEADTPDNFQSRRPNTSFCFLDIRSPGLGDTAMYLCATSRDRGAGNTIYFGEGSWLTVV.

This clone appeared a few times. The chain employs TRBV15 and TRBJ2-7; D unresolved. Per the germline V gene, CDR1 is LNHNV and CDR2 is YYDKDF (reference sequence). V lost 0 bases and J lost 5, with 5 bases in between. This CDR3 has 12 amino acids. CDR3 loop: CATSRDRDEQYF. For the CDR3, the DNA is TGTGCCACCAGCAGAGATCGAGACGAGCAGTACTTC.

V usage is TRBV5-1 and J usage is TRBJ2-5; no reliable D call. The DNA end is more similar to TRBJ2-7, so the J call may be wrong. The germline V gene encodes CDR1 SGHRS and CDR2 YFSETQ. The CDR3 has 15 residues. This CDR3 is CASSPMMGSGYEQYF. CDR3 in DNA: TGCGCCAGCAGCCCAATGATGGGTTCGGGTTACGAGCAGTACTTC.

This clone was found once. The V gene is TRBV6-6, the J gene TRBJ2-1, with 7 bases aligning to TRBD2. V dropped 5 bases and J dropped 5; count of bases not matched to a gene: 9. Germline-derived CDR1 and CDR2 are MNHNY and SVGAGI (reference sequence). CDR3 length: 15 residues. The CDR3, as DNA: TGTGCCAGCAGTCCCGAGGCTAGCGGCAACAATGAGCAGTTCTTC. It encodes CASSPEASGNNEQFF.

This chain uses TRBV30 with TRBJ2-2; 7 nucleotides agree with TRBD2. Unmatched junction bases numbered 11, after V lost 0 bases and J lost 4 bases. The length of the CDR3 is 17 residues. Per germline, CDR1 GTSNPN and CDR2 SVGIG (reference sequence). The CDR3 nucleotides read TGTGCCTGGAGTGTAATAGGGACTACCGATGCCACCGGGGAGCTGTTTTTT. Its translation: CAWSVIGTTDATGELFF.

J is TRBJ1-2 and V is TRBV2, with a possible D match to TRBD1 (5 bases). V was shortened by 7 bases and J by 8 bases, with 29 bases between the two germline ends. This CDR3 contains 17 residues. CDR1 and CDR2 (germline): SNHLY, FYNNEI. CDR3 bases: TGTGCCAGCATATTACGGAATGAAAGGGGCGGGGGAGAAGGCTACACCTTC. This gives the protein CASILRNERGGGEGYTF.

The CDR3 protein is CASSPDRSGSTDTQYF. The DNA for the CDR3 is TGCGCCAGCAGCCCAGATCGGAGCGGGAGTACAGATACGCAGTATTTT. The gene calls are TRBV5-1 and TRBJ2-3, with TRBD2 identical over 8 bases. Looked up from germline, CDR1 is SGHRS and CDR2 is YFSETQ. CDR3 size: 16 residues. V was pared by 4 bases and J by 3 bases, with 10 bases of the junction left unmatched. The full variable domain, its missing parts supplied by reference TRBV5-1 and TRBJ2-3, is KAGVTQTPRYLIKTRGQQVTLSCSPISGHRSVSWYQQTPGQGLQFLFEYFSETQRNKGNFPGRFSGRQFSNSRSEMNVSTLELGDSALYLCASSPDRSGSTDTQYFGPGTRLTVL.

The chain joins TRBV27 to TRBJ2-1; D perhaps matches TRBD1 (5 bases). Trimming removed 8 bases at V and 7 bases at J, with 21 bases between. The germline CDR1 and CDR2 sequences are MNHEY and SMNVEV (reference sequence). The CDR3 has 15 amino acids. For the CDR3, the DNA is TGTGCCAGCTTCGCAGGGTTCGGCGCGTGGAATGAGCAGTTCTTC. It codes for CASFAGFGAWNEQFF.

This clone was found a few times. This rearrangement joins TRBV28 to TRBJ2-5; D may be TRBD2 (5 bases). The CDR3 has 15 amino acids. The V gene's germline CDR1 is MDHEN and CDR2 SYDVKM. The V end lost 7 bases, the J end lost 2 bases, and 17 bases lay between the germline ends. This CDR3 reads CASNGLGLGQETQYF. CDR3 sequence (DNA): TGTGCCAGCAATGGACTGGGGTTAGGGCAAGAGACCCAGTACTTC.

The chain recombines TRBV2 with TRBJ1-5; maybe TRBD1 (6 bases). The germline gives CDR1 SNHLY, CDR2 FYNNEI. The germline V and J ends were trimmed by 6 bases and 0 bases, with 12 bases remaining between them. The CDR3 contains 15 residues. Here the CDR3 reads CASSFYRVSNQPQHF. CDR3 bases: TGTGCCAGCAGCTTCTACAGGGTTAGCAATCAGCCCCAGCATTTT.